The sequence of this T cell receptor (beta chain) was determined in a study of cytomegalovirus exposure and HLA in healthy donors listed by TCRdb under 2017. General notes on the study: In an earlier analysis of about 560 of the donors, less than 350 Gb of sequence data and just under 120 million unique TCR beta sequences from about 179 million T cells were reported. Around 300 gigabases of sequencing data and approximately 93 million unique TCR sequences were included in an early release covering roughly 600 HLA-typed donors. The genetic ancestry cluster associated with self-reported Caucasian donors included 65% to 90% of the roughly 400 genotyped donors. The aim of the study was to test whether cataloging public T cell receptors could identify signatures of past pathogen exposure. The T cell repertoires of under 700 subjects were profiled by immunosequencing and related to cytomegalovirus serostatus. Along with the roughly 710-subject first cohort, a separate validation cohort of over a hundred different subjects was used. The study combined high-throughput TCR immunosequencing, statistical association of individual TCRs with disease status, and machine learning to predict cytomegalovirus infection status. A later analysis re-examined previously published TCR beta repertoires from just over 650 donors and added high-resolution HLA genotyping to investigate patterns of TCR occurrence. Rather than drawing on any new phenotypic data, the later analysis identified candidate immune exposures from TCR beta sequences and the way those sequences occurred across donors. An earlier analysis of 587 of the donors used high-throughput TCR beta sequencing to judge whether each TCR beta V gene segment behaved as functional or pseudogenic. Donor age, sex, ethnicity and CMV serostatus were collected together with the repertoire data. Genome-wide SNP genotypes for about three fifths of the 666 donors were used in a later genetic analysis, which treated that subset as a discovery cohort. Every discovery cohort repertoire had been produced on one sequencing platform. HLA typing covered class I and class II loci at four-digit resolution. The number of typed donors differed by locus: roughly 629-640 for A, B, C, DRB1 and DQB1; approximately 520 for DQA1; some 610 for DPA1; and some 430 for DPB1. Four to six DR-DQ haplotypes were handled as single units for association and clustering, since linkage in the cohort was strong. Among about 400 genotyped donors of the cohort, an average of approximately 200,000 unique TCR beta nucleotide sequences was sequenced per donor, of which 15% to 20% were non-productive.

Library preparation employed the immunoSEQ multiplex PCR assay. For the multiplex PCR, a mixture combining 60 forward primers for TCR Vbeta segments and 13 reverse primers for TCR Jbeta segments was used. The CDR3 region of rearranged TCR beta genes was amplified from genomic DNA by a multiplex PCR assay. On the Illumina HiSeq System, the amplified TCR beta libraries were sequenced as 87-base-pair reads. As for the authors' bioinformatics: Across the 700 or so repertoires, a later analysis counted around 80 million unique TCR beta chains, roughly 11 million of which were shared by at least two donors. Raw reads were error-corrected and collapsed into unique sequences by a nearest-neighbor algorithm in which closely related sequences were merged to remove PCR and sequencing errors. To assign V, D and J gene segments, CDR3 sequences were aligned to IMGT reference sequences. For a sequence to be retained, a match of at least six nucleotides was required to both a V gene segment and a J gene segment. A rearrangement was called productive if the CDR3 had no stop codons and remained in frame with V and J, and every other rearrangement was called non-productive. Following IMGT convention, CDR3 was defined as the stretch from the second conserved V-encoded cysteine to the conserved J-encoded phenylalanine. The earlier analysis of about 570 of the donors excluded any sequence lacking an unambiguous match to a single V gene segment. In an earlier analysis of several hundred of the donors, V segments were called functional above 56.7% productive rearrangements and were called segregating when the between-donor standard deviation exceeded 5%. To diagnose cytomegalovirus status from the catalog of TCR beta chain sequences, a statistical classification framework was built. A later analysis assigned V and J genes by comparing TCR nucleotide sequences with IMGT/GENE-DB human TR gene sequences. A later analysis assigned CDR3 sequences and most-parsimonious VDJ recombination scenarios with the TCRdist pipeline. In a later analysis, every TCR beta chain was defined by the combination of its CDR3 amino acid sequence and its V-gene family, and reads without a unique V-gene family were dropped. In a later analysis, 450 to 600 highly shared, low-generation-probability nucleotide sequences were removed to address suspected cross-contamination and a sequencing artifact. In a later analysis, a clonal expansion index was calculated for each public chain from normalized within-repertoire ranks of inferred template counts. In a later analysis, generation probabilities were computed using a VDJ recombination model fitted to out-of-frame rearrangements, and the results were checked against IGoR. In a later analysis, hypergeometric tests were used to score TCR-TCR, TCR-HLA and TCR-CMV co-occurrence, with a repertoire-size bias correction applied to TCR pairs. A later analysis estimated false discovery rates by permuting HLA or CMV assignments 20 times. A later analysis grouped co-occurring TCRs with DBSCAN, adding TCRdist sequence similarity when clustering within HLA-allele-positive subsets. Co-occurrence clustering excluded repertoires with fewer than 30,000 or more than 120,000 public chains, plus five with anomalous nucleotide sharing. TCRdb retrieved this table from immuneACCESS and kept in-frame rearrangements only. Not all clones are present; in checked studies, unresolved V genes account for under half, and no reason is known for the remainder. V and J calls and clone size are copied from that table; D and trimming were computed from the DNA. The sample profile shows more than 100,000 clones; under 85% of them were found once. Roughly 6% of the sample is in the top ten clones.

Overall study results and their limits: Roughly uniform sequencing depth across donors was assumed in presence/absence analyses, although this assumption may not hold. Several of the top co-occurrence clusters appeared to be linked to parvovirus B19, influenza, CMV and Epstein-Barr virus, according to a later analysis. The 87-base-pair reads could not distinguish some IMGT-functional V segments, including TRBV6-2 and TRBV6-3, so those segments were excluded. Only TCR beta chains were sequenced in this cohort, and the absence of alpha or paired-chain data limited detectable features. Most TCR sequences were seen in very few donors, while some public TCRs were found in many individuals. A cluster of highly shared sequence variants was judged likely to represent a technical artifact of the sequencing pipeline. In a later analysis, the rate of TCR association differed among HLA loci, with DRB1 alleles having the most associated TCRs and HLA-C alleles having the fewest. Because counts were too low, about 18 rarely observed V segments, including chromosome 9 orphons, were left out of the earlier analysis of approximately 580 of the donors. Specific HLA alleles were associated with 15,000 to 20,000 TCR beta sequences at a false discovery rate of 0.05 in a later analysis. Assigning TCR associations to individual alleles was difficult when HLA alleles, especially DR and DQ, strongly co-occurred. In a later genetic analysis, a missense DCLRE1C variant was associated with V-gene and J-gene trimming of TCR beta chains, and the association was replicated in an independent cohort. The study gave a list of 150 to 200 TCR beta chains associated with cytomegalovirus. An earlier analysis of around 540 of the donors showed that most TCR beta V segments appeared in productive rearrangements either about 87% or about 30% of the time, which broadly matched IMGT annotations. In both the original and validation cohorts, the classifier was reported to diagnose cytomegalovirus status with high specificity and sensitivity. The authors suggested that the approach could potentially be generalized to other disease states and immunological phenotypes. A later genetic analysis reported fewer N-insertions in productive TCRs among donors in an Asian-associated ancestry cluster than the roughly 700-donor mean. A further reported finding was that TCR beta sequences accurately predicted the HLA-A and HLA-B alleles for most subjects in the first cohort. In vitro tests confirmed that a few of the cytomegalovirus-associated TCR beta chains recognize cytomegalovirus antigens. Linkage disequilibrium might explain the correlated functional status among segregating V segments, but an unknown experimental factor could not be ruled out. According to a later analysis, most CMV-associated TCR beta chains appeared to be HLA-restricted, and the HLA associations seemed to be driven largely by CMV exposure. In a later analysis, HLA-associated TCR beta chains showed more clonal expansion and lower generation probabilities than non-associated chains that were equally common. HLA typing was unavailable for some donors at each locus, so association tests used only the typed subset. For the cohort, immune exposure information was limited to CMV serostatus.

This clone was detected only once. No antigen is known for it. The sample holds no much larger clone one base away, and base qualities are not on file. Including cysteine and phenylalanine, the CDR3 has 13 amino acids. The entry retains the CDR3 DNA only, 39 bases that are in frame from base 1. CDR1 and CDR2 are read off the germline V gene as MDHEN and SYDVKM. The cohort was made up of approximately 700 healthy bone marrow donors. At the time of sampling, all cohort members were nominally healthy, though unrecorded immune exposures were likely present. The donor was CMV seropositive and belonged to the group of 270 or so seropositive cohort members. A peripheral blood sample was collected from each donor, and TCR beta sequencing was performed on peripheral blood mononuclear cells. Genomic DNA was extracted from the blood cell samples with the Qiagen DNeasy Blood Extraction Kit.

The chain couples TRBV28 to TRBJ2-5, with the identity of the D gene unclear. The DNA end is a closer match to TRBJ2-7, so the J assignment may be wrong. Sequencing was carried out using PBMCs. The sequence derives from a woman between 45 and 60 years old in good health and CMV-seropositive. The CDR3 region has the sequence CASSFTLSYEQYF. The DNA sequence is as follows: TGTGCCAGCAGTTTTACGCTATCCTACGAGCAGTACTTC.